This TCR beta chain is from a study of identical twins. The germline gives CDR1 DFQATT, CDR2 SNEGSKA (reference sequence). The CDR3 sequence is 13 residues long. Trimming took off 1 base at V and 4 bases at J, with 7 bases between the two ends. This clonotype came up many times. TCRdb ran MiXCR on the 5' RACE reads and lists one entry per CDR3 protein. The data hold 400,000 or so distinct CDR3 sequences, with around 9% observed a single time. V usage is TRBV20-1 and J usage is TRBJ1-4; D uncertain. The TCR was taken from a woman aged 50 to 65 in good health. The sequencing sample was made of naive T cells sorted from blood. CDR3 DNA: TGCAGTGCTAGAGGTCAGAGTAATGAAAAACTGTTTTTT. As protein: CSARGQSNEKLFF.